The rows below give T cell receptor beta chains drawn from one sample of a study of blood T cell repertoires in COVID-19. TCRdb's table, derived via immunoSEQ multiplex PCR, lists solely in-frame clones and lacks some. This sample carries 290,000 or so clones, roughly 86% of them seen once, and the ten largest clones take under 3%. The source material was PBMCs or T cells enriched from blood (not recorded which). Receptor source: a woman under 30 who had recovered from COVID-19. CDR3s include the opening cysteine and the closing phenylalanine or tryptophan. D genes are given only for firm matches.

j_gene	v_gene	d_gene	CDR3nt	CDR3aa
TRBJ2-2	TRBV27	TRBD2	TGTGCCAGCAGTTTCTCAGCGGGGGCCTACACCGGGGAGCTGTTTTTT	CASSFSAGAYTGELFF
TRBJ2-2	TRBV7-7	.	TGTGCCAGCAGCTCGGGGACAACATGGGGTACCGGGGAGCTGTTTTTT	CASSSGTTWGTGELFF
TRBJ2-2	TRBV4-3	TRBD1	TGCGCCAGCAGCCAAGGTTCGGGACAGGGAGGCACCGGGGAGCTGTTTTTT	CASSQGSGQGGTGELFF
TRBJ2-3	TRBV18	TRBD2	TGTGCCAGCTCGCAAAATCCATCAGCGGGAGTAGGAGATACGCAGTATTTT	CASSQNPSAGVGDTQYF
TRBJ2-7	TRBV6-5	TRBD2	TGTGCCAGCAGCCCCGGACTAGCGGGAGCGGGGGAGCAGTACTTC	CASSPGLAGAGEQYF
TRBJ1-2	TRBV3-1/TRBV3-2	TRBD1	TGTGCCAGCAGCCGAGGGACAGGGAGAGGGAACACCTTC	CASSRGTGRGNTF
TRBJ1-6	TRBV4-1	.	TGCGCCAGCAGCCAAGGGGCAGGGGCGGATAATTCACCCCTCCACTTT	CASSQGAGADNSPLHF
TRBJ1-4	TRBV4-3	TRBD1	TGCGCCAGCAGCCAGGGTACAGGGGGTGGTGAAAAACTGTTTTTT	CASSQGTGGGEKLFF
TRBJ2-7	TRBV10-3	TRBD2	TGTGCCATGGGCCCTAGCGGTCCAGCCTACGAGCAGTACTTC	CAMGPSGPAYEQYF
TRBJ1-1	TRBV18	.	TGTGCCAGCTCCCAACTGGGGGCGGAGAACACTGAAGCTTTCTTT	CASSQLGAENTEAFF
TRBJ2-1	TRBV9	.	TGTGCCAGCAGCGTAGGGTTCCGGGAGCAGTTCTTC	CASSVGFREQFF
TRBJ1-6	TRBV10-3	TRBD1	TGTGCCTCGTGGCAGGGGGCTGATTCACCCCTCCACTTT	CASWQGADSPLHF
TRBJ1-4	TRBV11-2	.	TGTGCCAGCAGCTTAGGTCTGGGGGCGAGTGAAAAACTGTTTTTT	CASSLGLGASEKLFF